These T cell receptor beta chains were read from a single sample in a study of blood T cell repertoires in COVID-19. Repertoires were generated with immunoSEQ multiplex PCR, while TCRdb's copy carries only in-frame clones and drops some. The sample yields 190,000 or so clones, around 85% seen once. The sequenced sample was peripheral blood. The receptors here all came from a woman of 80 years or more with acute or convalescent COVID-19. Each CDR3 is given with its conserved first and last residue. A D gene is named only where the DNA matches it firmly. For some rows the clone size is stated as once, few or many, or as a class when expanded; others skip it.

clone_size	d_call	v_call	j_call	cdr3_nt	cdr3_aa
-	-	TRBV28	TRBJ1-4	TGTGCCAGCATCCCTGGGCGGGATGAAAAACTGTTTTTT	CASIPGRDEKLFF
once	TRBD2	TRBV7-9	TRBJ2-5	TGTGCCAGCAGCCTTGACCCGACTAGCGGGATAGCGGAGACCCAGTACTTC	CASSLDPTSGIAETQYF
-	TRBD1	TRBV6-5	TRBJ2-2	TGTGCCACTAGAATTGGACAGGGTAGCACCGGGGAGCTGTTTTTT	CATRIGQGSTGELFF
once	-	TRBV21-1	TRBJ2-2	TGTGCCAGCAGCAGAGTAGGGCGGGGGTATTTGACCGGGGAGCTGTTTTTT	CASSRVGRGYLTGELFF
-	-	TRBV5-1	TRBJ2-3	TGCGCCAGCAGAGAACCCCAGGGATACAGCACAGATACGCAGTATTTT	CASREPQGYSTDTQYF
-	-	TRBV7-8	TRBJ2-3	TGTGCCAGCAGCTTAAAGGGACACGGGAGCACAGATACGCAGTATTTT	CASSLKGHGSTDTQYF
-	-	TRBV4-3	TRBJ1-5	TGCGCCAGCAGCCAAGAATCCAGGGCCGGTCAGCCCCAGCATTTT	CASSQESRAGQPQHF
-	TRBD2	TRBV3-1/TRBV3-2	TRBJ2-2	TGTGCCAGCAGCCCGGGACTACAAAACACCGGGGAGCTGTTTTTT	CASSPGLQNTGELFF
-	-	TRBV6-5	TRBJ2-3	TGTGCCAGCAGGTTCCTCCGCACAGATACGCAGTATTTT	CASRFLRTDTQYF
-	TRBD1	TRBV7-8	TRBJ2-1	TGTGCCAGCAGCTCCAAAATACTGACAGGGTACTACAATGAGCAGTTCTTC	CASSSKILTGYYNEQFF
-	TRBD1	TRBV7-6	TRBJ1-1	TGTGCCAGCAGCCCCGGACAGGGGGTTTTTTCTGAAGCTTTCTTT	CASSPGQGVFSEAFF
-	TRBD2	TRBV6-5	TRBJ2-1	TGTGCCAGCACCGGGAGGGCCTTTGGTGAGCAGTTCTTC	CASTGRAFGEQFF
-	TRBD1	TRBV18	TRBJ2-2	TGTGCCAGCACCGCCGGACAGGGGAACACCGGGGAGCTGTTTTTT	CASTAGQGNTGELFF
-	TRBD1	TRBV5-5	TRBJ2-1	TGTGCCAGCAGCTGGGGGACAGGTCTTGAGCAGTTCTTC	CASSWGTGLEQFF
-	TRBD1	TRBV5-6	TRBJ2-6	TGTGCCAGCAGCTGGGGACAGTTCTCTGGGGCCAACGTCCTGACTTTC	CASSWGQFSGANVLTF
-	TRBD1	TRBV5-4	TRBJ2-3	TGTGCCAGCAGCTTTGGACAGGGAGAGGGCGAGGGGGAGGATACGCAGTATTTT	CASSFGQGEGEGEDTQYF
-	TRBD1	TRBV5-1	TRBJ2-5	TGCGCCAGCAGCGCCGGGGACAGCCAAGAGACCCAGTACTTC	CASSAGDSQETQYF